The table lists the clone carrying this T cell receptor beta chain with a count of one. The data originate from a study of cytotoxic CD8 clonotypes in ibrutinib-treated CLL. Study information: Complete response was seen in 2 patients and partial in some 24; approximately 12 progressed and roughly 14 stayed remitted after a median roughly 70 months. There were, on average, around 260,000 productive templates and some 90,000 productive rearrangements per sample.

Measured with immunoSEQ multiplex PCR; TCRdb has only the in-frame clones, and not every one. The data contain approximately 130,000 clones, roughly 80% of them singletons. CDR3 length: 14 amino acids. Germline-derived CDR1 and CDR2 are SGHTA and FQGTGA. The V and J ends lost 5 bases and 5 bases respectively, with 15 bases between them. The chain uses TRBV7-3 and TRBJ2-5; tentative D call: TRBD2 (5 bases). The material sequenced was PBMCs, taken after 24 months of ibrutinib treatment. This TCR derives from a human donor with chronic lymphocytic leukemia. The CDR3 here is CASSKEGQSETQYF. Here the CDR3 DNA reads TGTGCCAGCAGCAAAGAGGGTCAGTCGGAGACCCAGTACTTC.